This T cell receptor beta chain was recovered during a study of T cell responses to AZD1222 COVID-19 vaccine. Findings and limits, study-wide: The number of AZD1222 recipients seropositive at baseline was only five to seven.

CDR3 size: 12 residues. V was clipped by 4 bases and J by 2 bases, with 7 bases between them. The germline V gene encodes CDR1 SGHTS and CDR2 YDEGEE. Profiling relied on immunoSEQ multiplex PCR, and the TCRdb table lists in-frame clones only, not all of them. This table has 95,000 to 130,000 clones, about 90% appearing once. Concerning this clone itself: Its antigen is undetermined.

Sequenced here: peripheral blood, sampled on day 0 of AZD1222 vaccination. V is TRBV5-8 and J is TRBJ2-7; D is ambiguous. This sequence originates from an adult in good health. CDR3 DNA sequence: TGTGCCAGCAGCGTGGGTCCCTACGAGCAGTACTTC. This translates into CASSVGPYEQYF.